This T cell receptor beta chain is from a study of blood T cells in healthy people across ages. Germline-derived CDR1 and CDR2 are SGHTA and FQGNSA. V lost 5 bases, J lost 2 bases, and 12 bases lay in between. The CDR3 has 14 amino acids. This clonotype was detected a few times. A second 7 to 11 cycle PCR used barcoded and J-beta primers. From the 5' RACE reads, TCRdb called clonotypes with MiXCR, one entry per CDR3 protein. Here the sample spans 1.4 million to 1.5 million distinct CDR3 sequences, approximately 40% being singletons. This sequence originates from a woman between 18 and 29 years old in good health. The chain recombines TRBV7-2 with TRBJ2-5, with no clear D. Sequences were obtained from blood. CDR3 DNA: TGTGCCAGCAGCCTCTACGACTCTCAAGAGACCCAGTACTTC. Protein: CASSLYDSQETQYF.